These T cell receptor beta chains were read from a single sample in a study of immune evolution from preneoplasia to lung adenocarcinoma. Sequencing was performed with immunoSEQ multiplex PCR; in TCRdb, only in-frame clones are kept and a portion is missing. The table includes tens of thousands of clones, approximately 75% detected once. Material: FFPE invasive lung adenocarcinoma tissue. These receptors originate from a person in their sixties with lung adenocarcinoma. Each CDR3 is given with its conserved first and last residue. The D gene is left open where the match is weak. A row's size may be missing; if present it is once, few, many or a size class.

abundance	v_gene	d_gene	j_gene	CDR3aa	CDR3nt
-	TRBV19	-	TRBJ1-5	CATRVHPISNQPQHF	TGTGCCACCCGGGTCCATCCTATTAGCAATCAGCCCCAGCATTTT
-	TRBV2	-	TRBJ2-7	CASGKDEQYF	TGTGCCAGCGGCAAGGACGAGCAGTACTTC
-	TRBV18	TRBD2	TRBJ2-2	CASSPLRASGRGAGELFF	TGTGCCAGCTCACCACTTCGGGCTAGCGGGAGAGGTGCTGGGGAGCTGTTTTTT
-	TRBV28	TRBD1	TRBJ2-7	CASSPGQGTYEQYF	TGTGCCAGCAGTCCCGGACAGGGAACGTACGAGCAGTACTTC
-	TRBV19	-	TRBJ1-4	CASSTVDSATNEKLFF	TGTGCCAGTAGTACAGTTGACTCAGCAACTAATGAAAAACTGTTTTTT
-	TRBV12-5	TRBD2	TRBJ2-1	CASGLGGSSYNEQFF	TGTGCTAGTGGTTTGGGCGGGAGCTCCTACAATGAGCAGTTCTTC
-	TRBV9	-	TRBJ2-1	CASSVGVTSNEQFF	TGTGCCAGCAGCGTAGGAGTGACCTCCAATGAGCAGTTCTTC
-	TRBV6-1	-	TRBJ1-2	CASRLQADYGYTF	TGTGCCAGCAGATTACAGGCGGACTATGGCTACACCTTC
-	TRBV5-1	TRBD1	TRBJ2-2	CASSSTGFNTGELFF	TGCGCCAGCAGCTCGACAGGGTTCAACACCGGGGAGCTGTTTTTT
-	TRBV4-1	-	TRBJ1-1	CASSQKRGTEAFF	TGCGCCAGCAGCCAAAAAAGAGGCACTGAAGCTTTCTTT
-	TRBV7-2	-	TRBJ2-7	CASSLAGVPYEQYF	TGTGCCAGCAGCTTAGCAGGAGTCCCCTACGAGCAGTACTTC
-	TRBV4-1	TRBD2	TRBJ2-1	CASSRRLAGDYNEQFF	TGCGCCAGCAGCCGGAGACTAGCGGGAGACTACAATGAGCAGTTCTTC
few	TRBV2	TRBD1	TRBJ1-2	CASSGGQGNFGYTF	TGTGCCAGCAGTGGCGGACAGGGAAATTTTGGCTACACCTTC
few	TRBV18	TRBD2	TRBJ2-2	CASSPLAGVDTGELFF	TGTGCCAGCTCACCGTTAGCGGGAGTAGACACCGGGGAGCTGTTTTTT
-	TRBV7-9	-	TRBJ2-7	CASSSTTGLHREYEQYF	TGTGCCAGCAGCTCCACAACCGGACTGCATAGGGAGTACGAGCAGTACTTC